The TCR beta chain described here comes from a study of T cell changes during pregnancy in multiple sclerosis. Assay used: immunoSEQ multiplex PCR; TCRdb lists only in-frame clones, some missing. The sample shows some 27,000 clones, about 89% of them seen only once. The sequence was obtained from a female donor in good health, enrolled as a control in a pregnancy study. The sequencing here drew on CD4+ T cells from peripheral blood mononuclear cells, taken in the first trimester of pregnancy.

As DNA, the CDR3 is TGTGCCAGCAGGCTCCTTCAGGGTTCGGAAGCTTTCTTT. Translation: CASRLLQGSEAFF. The chain joins TRBV28 to TRBJ1-1; maybe TRBD1 (5 bases). V lost 6 bases, J lost 8 bases, and 16 bases lay in between. Germline V lookup: CDR1 MDHEN, CDR2 SYDVKM. The CDR3 is 13 amino acids.